This is a list of T cell receptor beta chains from one sample in a study of T-cell reconstitution after alpha-beta-depleted transplantation in children. TCRdb recomputed calls from the PCR reads with MiXCR, one row per CDR3 protein. The table records about 610,000 distinct CDR3 sequences, about 10% of them present only once. The sequencing used PBMCs from the stem cell graft donor, collected from the stem cell graft. The receptor source for this set is a human donor who donated a stem cell graft to a child with acute myeloid leukemia. CDR3s include the opening cysteine and the closing phenylalanine or tryptophan. A D gene is named only where the DNA matches it firmly. Where a row states a size, it is once, few, many or the class of an expanded clone; other rows omit it.

v_call,clone_size,j_call,d_call,cdr3_nt,cdr3_aa
TRBV5-1,many,TRBJ2-7,-,TGCGCCAGCAGCTTGGTATCGGGATCCGGGTACGAGCAGTACTTC,CASSLVSGSGYEQYF
TRBV27,few,TRBJ2-3,TRBD2,TGTGCCAGCAGTTTACTGTCGGGGAGGGCCAGCACAGATACGCAGTATTTT,CASSLLSGRASTDTQYF
TRBV5-1,few,TRBJ2-7,TRBD1,TGCGCCAGCAATTTCGGGACAGGGTCGGGGGAGCAGTACTTC,CASNFGTGSGEQYF
TRBV5-1,many,TRBJ2-7,-,TGCGCCAGCAGCTTGGAAGGGTTAGTCTCTGTGCAGTACTTC,CASSLEGLVSVQYF
TRBV28,many,TRBJ2-3,-,TGTGCCAGCAGTTCCAGCGGAGTAAGTTGGGATACGCAGTATTTT,CASSSSGVSWDTQYF
TRBV12-3/TRBV12-4,once,TRBJ2-5,-,TGTGCCAGCAGTTTTAGGGGGGACCGAGAGACCCAGTACTTC,CASSFRGDRETQYF
TRBV29-1,many,TRBJ1-1,-,TGCAGCGTGGCCTACACTGAAGCTTTCTTT,CSVAYTEAFF
TRBV4-2,many,TRBJ2-3,-,TGTGCCAGCAGCCAAACCCGATTCAGCGGTACAGATACGCAGTATTTT,CASSQTRFSGTDTQYF
TRBV20-1,-,TRBJ2-7,TRBD1,TGCAGTGCTAGAGATCGAACAGGGGGCAGGGTCTACGAGCAGTACTTC,CSARDRTGGRVYEQYF
TRBV6-2/TRBV6-3,few,TRBJ1-2,-,TGTGCCAGCAGTTATCGGGACCTTAATGGCTACACCTTC,CASSYRDLNGYTF
TRBV7-2,-,TRBJ1-1,-,TGTGCCAGCAGCTTGGGATTACGGGACACTGAAGCTTTCTTT,CASSLGLRDTEAFF
TRBV4-2,many,TRBJ2-3,-,TGTGCCAGCAGCCAAGAAGGGGGGTTACGCACAGATACGCAGTATTTT,CASSQEGGLRTDTQYF
TRBV20-1,many,TRBJ2-5,-,TGCAGTGCTCACGGACAGAGGGAGACCCAGTACTTC,CSAHGQRETQYF
TRBV6-2/TRBV6-3,-,TRBJ2-5,TRBD1,TGTGCCAGCAGTTCCTCCCTGGACAGGGGGGAGACCCAGTACTTC,CASSSSLDRGETQYF
TRBV12-3/TRBV12-4,few,TRBJ2-3,-,TGTGCCAGCAGTTTAAATGGGGTCGGCACAGATACGCAGTATTTT,CASSLNGVGTDTQYF
TRBV28,many,TRBJ2-7,-,TGTGCCAGCAGTACAGGGCCCTACGAGCAGTACTTC,CASSTGPYEQYF
TRBV6-1,few,TRBJ2-1,-,TGTGCCAGCAGTGACAGGTTTAGCTCCTACAATGAGCAGTTCTTC,CASSDRFSSYNEQFF
TRBV10-3,many,TRBJ2-1,TRBD2,TGTGCCATCAGCAGGACTAGCGGGAGCTCCTACAATGAGCAGTTCTTC,CAISRTSGSSYNEQFF
TRBV28,few,TRBJ2-4,-,TGTGCCAGCAGCCCACCTAGCACCATTCAGTACTTC,CASSPPSTIQYF
TRBV7-3,-,TRBJ2-1,-,TGTGCCAGCAGCCAACCAAAGGGAGGTGGTATGGAGCAGTTCTTC,CASSQPKGGGMEQFF
TRBV7-9,few,TRBJ2-2,TRBD1,TGTGCCAGCAGCTCACAGACAGGGGGCACCGGGGAGCTGTTTTTT,CASSSQTGGTGELFF
TRBV5-1,-,TRBJ1-2,TRBD1,TGCGCCAGCAGCTTGGCAGGGGGCCGAGGGGACGGAGGCTACACCTTC,CASSLAGGRGDGGYTF
TRBV7-2,-,TRBJ2-5,-,TGTGCCAGCAGCACGTTTCGGGGAGAGACCCAGTACTTC,CASSTFRGETQYF
TRBV5-1,few,TRBJ2-7,TRBD2,TGCGCCAGCAGCTTGAGTACCGGGACTAGCGGGGTCTCCTACGAGCAGTACTTC,CASSLSTGTSGVSYEQYF
TRBV4-3,-,TRBJ1-5,-,TGCGCCAGCAGCCAAGAACAGGGCAGGGGAGGCCAGCCCCAGCATTTT,CASSQEQGRGGQPQHF
TRBV2,-,TRBJ2-7,-,TGTGCCAGCAGTGAAGCTACCTCCTACGAGCAGTACTTC,CASSEATSYEQYF
TRBV7-9,few,TRBJ1-2,-,TGTGTCTGCGGGAGAGACTATGGCTACACCTTC,CVCGRDYGYTF
TRBV2,-,TRBJ2-1,TRBD2,TGTGCCAGCAGTGTCAAACTAGCGGGGAACAATGAGCAGTTCTTC,CASSVKLAGNNEQFF
TRBV28,-,TRBJ1-1,TRBD1,TGTGCCAGCAGTTCCTGGGACAGGGACACTGAAGCTTTCTTT,CASSSWDRDTEAFF
TRBV20-1,-,TRBJ1-5,-,TGCAGTGCTAGGGAGGGGGTCGGGAATCAGCCCCAGCATTTT,CSAREGVGNQPQHF
TRBV19,-,TRBJ2-1,TRBD2,TGTGCCAGCGCACTAGCGGATTACAATGAGCAGTTCTTC,CASALADYNEQFF
TRBV6-1,few,TRBJ2-6,-,TGTGCCACCATATATAGCTCTGGGGCCAACGTCCTGACTTTC,CATIYSSGANVLTF
TRBV29-1,many,TRBJ2-3,TRBD2,TGCAGCGTCCAAAGCGGGACGAGTGGAAGCACAGATACGCAGTATTTT,CSVQSGTSGSTDTQYF
TRBV5-1,-,TRBJ1-6,TRBD1,TGCGCCAGCAGTATGCAGGGGGCGGGCTCACCCCTCCACTTT,CASSMQGAGSPLHF
TRBV7-2,few,TRBJ1-5,-,TGTGCCAGCAGCTTCGCAGTTGGGGGTAGTGTAAGCAATCAGCCCCAGCATTTT,CASSFAVGGSVSNQPQHF
TRBV6-4,few,TRBJ2-6,-,TGTGCCAGCAGTGCCCAGGGCTCTGGGGCCAACGTCCTGACTTTC,CASSAQGSGANVLTF
TRBV27,few,TRBJ2-7,-,TGTGCCAGCAGTTTCGGAGGGCCGGACGAGCAGTACTTC,CASSFGGPDEQYF
TRBV18,many,TRBJ2-3,TRBD1,TGTGCCAGCTCACCACCGTCTATTGACAGGGGCACAGATACGCAGTATTTT,CASSPPSIDRGTDTQYF
TRBV7-7,-,TRBJ1-3,-,TGTGCTAGCAGCCCCTACGAGGGACCGGGAAACACCATATATTTT,CASSPYEGPGNTIYF
TRBV9,-,TRBJ2-7,TRBD2,TGTGCCAGCAGCCCCCATCTAGCGGGGGCTGGCGAGCAGTACTTC,CASSPHLAGAGEQYF
TRBV4-2,-,TRBJ2-2,-,TGTGCCAGCAGCCCCGGGACGAGCGGAAGTACCGGGGAGCTGTTTTTT,CASSPGTSGSTGELFF
TRBV7-3,few,TRBJ2-3,TRBD2,TGTGCCAGCAGCCCACAGCGGGAGTGGGCAGATACGCAGTATTTT,CASSPQREWADTQYF
TRBV15,few,TRBJ1-2,-,TGTGCCACCAGCAGAGATAGACCCCCGGGACAACCTAACTATGGCTACACCTTC,CATSRDRPPGQPNYGYTF
TRBV20-1,-,TRBJ1-5,TRBD1,TGCAGTGCTAGATACCCAGGGGGGGATCAGCCCCAGCATTTT,CSARYPGGDQPQHF
TRBV14,few,TRBJ2-5,-,TGTGCCAGCAGCCAAGAAATGGTCCCGGGGGCCCAGTACTTC,CASSQEMVPGAQYF
TRBV12-3/TRBV12-4,many,TRBJ1-1,-,TGTGCCAGCAGAAGTGGCCTGAACACTGAAGCTTTCTTT,CASRSGLNTEAFF
TRBV2,many,TRBJ2-5,-,TGTGCCAGCAGTACCGGGGCACAAGAGACCCAGTACTTC,CASSTGAQETQYF
TRBV12-3/TRBV12-4,few,TRBJ2-1,TRBD1,TGTGCCAGCAGTCCTCGACAGGGTGATAGAGGTGAGCAGTTCTTC,CASSPRQGDRGEQFF
TRBV27,few,TRBJ2-3,-,TGTGCCAGCAGTCCACCCACAATGACCCTTAGCACAGATACGCAGTATTTT,CASSPPTMTLSTDTQYF
TRBV29-1,-,TRBJ2-2,TRBD2,TGCAGCGTGGGTAGCGGGATCAACACCGGGGAGCTGTTTTTT,CSVGSGINTGELFF
TRBV20-1,-,TRBJ2-7,TRBD1,TGCAGTGCCGGACAGGGGGCTACTGCGATGAACTACGAGCAGTACTTC,CSAGQGATAMNYEQYF
TRBV7-3,-,TRBJ2-2,-,TGTGCCAGCAGCTTAACGACCGGGAAGAACACCGGGGAGCTGTTTTTT,CASSLTTGKNTGELFF
TRBV6-5,many,TRBJ1-1,-,TGTGCCAGCAGTCCCAGGGGCGCAGAAGCTTTCTTT,CASSPRGAEAFF
TRBV27,many,TRBJ2-7,-,TGTGCCAGCAGTTTATCGCCGGGTTACGAGCAGTACTTC,CASSLSPGYEQYF
TRBV9,-,TRBJ2-5,-,TGTGCCAGCAGCGTAGACGGGGAGACCCAGTACTTC,CASSVDGETQYF
TRBV6-2/TRBV6-3,many,TRBJ2-1,TRBD2,TGTGCCAGCAGTTTCTACGGGACTAGCGGGAGTAACAATGAGCAGTTCTTC,CASSFYGTSGSNNEQFF
TRBV12-3/TRBV12-4,-,TRBJ2-7,TRBD2,TGTGCCAGCAGCCCGCCGGCGGGGGGCTACTACGAGCAGTACTTC,CASSPPAGGYYEQYF
TRBV20-1,few,TRBJ2-2,-,TGCAGTGCTAGAGATCGAGTGGCCGGGGAGCTGTTTTTT,CSARDRVAGELFF
TRBV3-1,-,TRBJ1-1,-,TGTGCCAGCAGCCAAGAACGAGTACTGAACACTGAAGCTTTCTTT,CASSQERVLNTEAFF